Shown below are 5 T cell receptor beta chains from a single sample sequenced in a study of T-cell reconstitution after alpha-beta-depleted transplantation in children. The TCRbeta library incorporated unique molecular identifiers. Using its own MiXCR run on the PCR reads, TCRdb lists one record per CDR3 protein. The table shows approximately 400,000 distinct CDR3 sequences, with under 13% occurring only once. Sequencing was performed on PBMCs from the stem cell graft donor, taken from the stem cell graft. The source of these receptors is a human donor who donated a stem cell graft to a child with acute myeloid leukemia.

This clonotype was counted between two and nine times. The rearrangement uses TRBV4-1 and TRBJ2-4; TRBD1 agrees at 7 bases. Germline V lookup: CDR1 MGHRA, CDR2 YSYEKL. V gave up 1 base and J gave up 0 bases; unmatched junction bases: 9. The CDR3 extends over 18 amino acids. The CDR3 reads CASSQVGQTTLAKNIQYF. Written as DNA, the CDR3 is TGCGCCAGCAGCCAAGTGGGACAGACTACACTAGCCAAAAACATTCAGTACTTC.

This clonotype was seen a handful of times. The chain has TRBV3-1 and TRBJ1-1; weak D call: TRBD1 (6 bases). This CDR3 spans 11 amino acids. CDR1 and CDR2 (germline): LGHDT, YNNKEL (reference sequence). Trimming removed 4 bases at V and 11 bases at J, with 11 bases between. In DNA, the CDR3 is TGTGCCAGCAGCCTCCAGGGGCGGGCTTTCTTT. Translating gives CASSLQGRAFF.

The gene calls are TRBV5-1 and TRBJ2-3, with 8 nucleotides matching TRBD2. The V gene's germline CDR1 is SGHRS and CDR2 YFSETQ. Trimming at V came to 5 bases and at J to 4 bases, leaving 9 bases not matched to a gene. The CDR3 runs to 15 residues. CDR3 DNA: TGCGCCAGCAGGTCCGGGACTAGGGGCCCAGATACGCAGTATTTT. It encodes CASRSGTRGPDTQYF.

The sample holds many counts of this clonotype. V gene TRBV11-2 combines with J gene TRBJ2-1, with 8 bases that match TRBD2. The length of the CDR3 is 14 residues. Germline CDR1 and CDR2: SGHAT and FQNNGV. Germline trimming cut 1 base from V and 9 bases from J; bases unmatched to any gene: 5. CDR3 DNA: TGTGCCAGCAGCTTAGTCGGGGGGGCCGGTGAGCAGTTCTTC. It yields the protein CASSLVGGAGEQFF.

This clonotype was found a few times. The gene calls are TRBV5-1 and TRBJ2-4; D is possibly TRBD2 (5 bases). V was pared by 0 bases and J by 8 bases, with 9 bases between. The CDR3 consists of 13 residues. Germline values: CDR1 SGHRS, CDR2 YFSETQ. This CDR3 is CASSLEPGYIQYF. The DNA of the CDR3 is TGCGCCAGCAGCTTGGAACCGGGGTACATTCAGTACTTC.